This T cell receptor beta chain was found in a study of regulatory T cells in long-lasting Graves disease. Findings and limits, study-wide: Those with persistent Graves' had less TCR diversity than newly diagnosed patients.

Arm-PCR of CDR3 regions with iRepertoire HTBI primers generated TCR beta libraries. TCRdb analysed the multiplex PCR reads with MiXCR anew, one entry per CDR3 protein. Found here are about 400,000 distinct CDR3 sequences, about 15% of them singletons; the top ten hold approximately 8%. Stated time point: newly diagnosed GD, antithyroid drugs for less than 3 months. From RNA extracted from PBMCs, the TCR library was made. EDTA tubes held about 9.7 milliliters of peripheral blood from each patient. There are 18 residues in the CDR3. After removal of 2 bases from V and 3 bases from J, the junction contained 10 bases not matched to a gene. Germline V gives CDR1 SGHRS, CDR2 YFSETQ. There are many counts of this clonotype. What it recognizes is unknown. Another study also made use of these data, one on T cells in Graves' hyperthyroidism and ophthalmopathy. That paper notes: Those patients with uncontrolled infection, other autoimmune disease, pregnancy or lactation were excluded.

The rearrangement joins TRBV5-1 to TRBJ2-1, with 11 bases aligning to TRBD2. The sequence came from a middle-aged woman with Graves disease. This material consisted of peripheral blood mononuclear cells (PBMCs), taken at new diagnosis, from a patient treated with antithyroid drugs. CDR3 DNA: TGCGCCAGCAGCTTTTTAGGTAGCGGGAGGGCCCTCTACAATGAGCAGTTCTTC. It encodes CASSFLGSGRALYNEQFF.